This TCR beta chain was found in a study of T cells in Graves' hyperthyroidism and ophthalmopathy. The CDR3 is 12 residues long. V lost 5 bases and J lost 9, with 11 bases in between. The V gene's germline CDR1 is SGHNT and CDR2 YENEEA. The source material, RNA transcripts, was used to amplify TCR beta CDR3 regions. The HTBI primer set served for first-round RT-PCR of the TCR CDR3. Each CDR3 protein is one row after TCRdb ran MiXCR on the multiplex PCR reads. The sample consists of more than 500,000 distinct CDR3 sequences, 12% to 15% of them appearing once. This clonotype was found many times. The chain is built from TRBV11-3 and TRBJ2-1; D unresolved. This clonotype was sampled from a woman aged 35 to 49 with Graves' hyperthyroidism. The sample taken for sequencing was blood. Here the CDR3 reads CASSIPTGEQFF. CDR3 DNA sequence: TGTGCCAGCAGCATCCCGACGGGTGAGCAGTTCTTC. Together with reference TRBV11-3 and TRBJ2-1, the CDR3 gives the full variable domain: EAGVVQSPRYKIIEKKQPVAFWCNPISGHNTLYWYLQNLGQGPELLIRYENEEAVDDSQLPKDRFSAERLKGVDSTLKIQPAELGDSAVYLCASSIPTGEQFFGPGTRLTVL.